This TCR beta chain is from a study of neurological immune-mediated disorders. Study-level points and caveats: Multiple sclerosis, the disease with the least TCR clonal expansion, fell below healthy controls, whereas HTLV-1-associated myelopathy showed the most.

Documented time point: longitudinal time-point 2. MiXCR, run by TCRdb on the 5' RACE reads, gives a single entry per CDR3 protein. The sample has 81,000 or so distinct CDR3 sequences; 13% are singletons. J was trimmed by 5 bases and V by 2 bases; bases with no gene match: 6. Germline CDR1 is SGHRS and CDR2 is YFSETQ. The CDR3 totals 15 residues. Ten or more counts support this clonotype. Its specificity is unknown. This chain links TRBV5-1 with TRBJ1-1; TRBD1 matches 10 bases. The TCR originated in a female donor with HTLV-1-associated myelopathy (HAM/TSP). Sample: PBMCs. The CDR3 loop is CASSFVDRGLTEAFF. The CDR3 DNA reads as TGCGCCAGCAGCTTTGTCGACAGGGGGCTAACTGAAGCTTTCTTT. Looking up the rest from reference TRBV5-1 and TRBJ1-1 gives the full variable domain: KAGVTQTPRYLIKTRGQQVTLSCSPISGHRSVSWYQQTPGQGLQFLFEYFSETQRNKGNFPGRFSGRQFSNSRSEMNVSTLELGDSALYLCASSFVDRGLTEAFFGQGTRLTVV.